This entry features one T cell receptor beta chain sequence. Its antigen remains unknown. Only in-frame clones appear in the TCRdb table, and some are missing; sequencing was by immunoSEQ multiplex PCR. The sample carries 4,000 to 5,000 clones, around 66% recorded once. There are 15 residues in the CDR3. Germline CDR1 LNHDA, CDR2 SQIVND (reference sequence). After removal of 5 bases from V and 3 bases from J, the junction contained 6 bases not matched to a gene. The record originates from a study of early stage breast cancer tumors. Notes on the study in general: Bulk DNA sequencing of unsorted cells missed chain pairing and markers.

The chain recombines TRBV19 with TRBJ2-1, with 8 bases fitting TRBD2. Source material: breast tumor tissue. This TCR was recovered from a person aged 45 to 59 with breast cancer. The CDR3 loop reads CASSSSGGYYNEQFF. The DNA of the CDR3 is TGTGCCAGTAGTTCAAGCGGGGGATACTACAATGAGCAGTTCTTC.